This TCR beta chain was captured by sequencing in a study of T cell changes during pregnancy in multiple sclerosis (dated by TCRdb to the late 2010s). Concerning the study at large: Changes in the T cell repertoire over the course of pregnancy were examined in this study in women with multiple sclerosis.

The CDR3 runs 16 amino acids, cysteine and phenylalanine included. The CDR3 DNA has 48 bases and is translated from base 1. Germline trimming amounts to 3 bases on V and 4 bases on J, with 2 as the count of junction bases outside the gene matches. CDR1 SGDLS and CDR2 YYNGEE are derived from the germline V gene. With regard to this clone: Which antigen it targets is not known. No base quality information exists; no much larger clone differs at one position.

The library was generated by the immunoSEQ multiplex PCR assay. Drawn from immuneACCESS, this table holds only the in-frame rearrangements with V and J called that TCRdb kept. Clones are partly lost; checked studies trace under half to an unresolved V gene and leave the rest unexplained. In all, the sample holds roughly 99,000 clones, and about 91% of those were seen once. About 2% of the sample is taken by the ten largest. The source was peripheral blood, collected after pregnancy. The chain joins TRBV9 to TRBJ2-2; TRBD2 agrees with 14 junctional bases. The sequence came from a female donor in good health, enrolled as a control in a pregnancy study. The nucleotides read TGTGCCAGCAGCGACGGACTAGCGGGAGGCACCGGGGAGCTGTTTTTT. Protein translation: CASSDGLAGGTGELFF.